This T cell receptor (beta chain) appears in the sequencing data of a study of shared clonotypes between healthy human individuals. Whole-study results and caveats: The naive CD4 repertoires of a handful of donors were compared, and around 4.9% of clonotypes were shared. Sorted-subset sequencing was shown by rarefaction to be incomplete despite large depth.

With respect to this clone: Antigen: not known.

The naive CD8 subset, CD45RO-negative cells positively selected for CCR7, excluded terminally differentiated effector memory CD45RA+ cells. Assay: immunoSEQ multiplex PCR; the TCRdb copy retains only in-frame clones and omits some. The sample records roughly 1,800,000 clones, approximately 94% being singletons. The specimen sequenced was naive CD8+ T cells sorted from blood. This receptor was obtained from a man younger than 30 in good health.

The CDR3 bases are TGTGCCAGCAGCTTAGTTGAGCCCCAAGAGACCCAGTACTTC. The encoded protein is CASSLVEPQETQYF. This chain uses TRBV7-9 with TRBJ2-5; D remains ambiguous. The CDR3 sequence is 14 residues long. Germline CDR1 SEHNR, CDR2 FQNEAQ (reference sequence). V shed 1 base and J shed 1 base, with 7 bases lying between them.